This T cell receptor beta chain derives from a study of blood T cell repertoires in COVID-19. In the study overall: Sources were T cells, B-cell-depleted T cells, or PBMCs; the material itself was cDNA or gDNA.

Libraries were prepared by immunoSEQ multiplex PCR; TCRdb keeps only in-frame clonotypes and omits some of them. The data contain some 140,000 clones, approximately 80% of them singletons. While infection was still active, Seattle patients were enrolled and then followed longitudinally. The germline CDR1 and CDR2 sequences are LNHNV and YYDKDF (reference sequence). J lost 4 bases, V lost 0 bases, and 10 bases had no gene match. The CDR3 spans 17 residues. This TCR was sampled from a woman aged 55-75 years with COVID-19, enrolled during active disease. Material for sequencing was peripheral blood. This chain links TRBV15 with TRBJ2-3, with TRBD1 matching over 7 bases. The CDR3 reads CATSRDRQGFPPDTQYF. The CDR3 DNA sequence: TGTGCCACCAGCAGAGATAGACAGGGATTCCCCCCAGATACGCAGTATTTT.